Following are 22 T cell receptor beta chains from one sample sequenced in a study of blood T cell repertoires in COVID-19. Sequenced by immunoSEQ multiplex PCR; TCRdb stores in-frame clones only, minus some. The table records about 300,000 clones, about four fifths of them present only once. Sequencing input: peripheral blood. The receptors originated from a woman aged 45-60 years who had recovered from COVID-19.

The rearrangement joins TRBV19 to TRBJ1-1; tentative D call: TRBD1 (5 bases). Germline V gene sequence: CDR1 LNHDA, CDR2 SQIVND (reference sequence). This CDR3 comprises 16 residues. With 5 bases removed from V and 5 bases from J, the gap between germline ends came to 21 bases. In DNA form, the CDR3 reads TGTGCCAGTAGTGTCCGGGGGTCAGACCCCCGTACTGAAGCTTTCTTT. The encoded protein is CASSVRGSDPRTEAFF.

This sequence joins TRBV15 and TRBJ2-7; 7 bases are a match to TRBD2. The CDR3 contains 16 residues. V trimming: 1 base; J trimming: 2 bases; junction bases outside the gene matches: 8. Germline-derived CDR1 and CDR2 are LNHNV and YYDKDF (reference sequence). CDR3 nucleotides: TGTGCCACCAGCAGAGGGGGAGGGAGTGATACCTACGAGCAGTACTTC. This gives the protein CATSRGGGSDTYEQYF.

This clone was seen only a few times. V usage is TRBV2 and J usage is TRBJ2-1, with D perhaps TRBD2 (6 bases). Germline values: CDR1 SNHLY, CDR2 FYNNEI. V lost 6 bases to trimming and J lost 6 bases, with 15 bases between them. The CDR3 spans 14 residues. CDR3 bases: TGTGCCAGCAGCCAACTAGCTTGGGGCAATGAGCAGTTCTTC. As protein: CASSQLAWGNEQFF.

This sequence joins TRBV5-8 and TRBJ1-4; the match to TRBD1 covers 8 bases. The V gene end was trimmed by 0 bases and the J gene end by 7 bases; junction bases not matched to a gene: 8. Germline V gene data show CDR1 as SGHTS and CDR2 as YDEGEE. The CDR3 totals 16 residues. The CDR3 region is CASSLAAGTGSEKLFF. The CDR3 region has the DNA TGTGCCAGCAGCTTGGCGGCCGGGACAGGCAGTGAAAAACTGTTTTTT.

The chain carries TRBV7-2 and TRBJ1-6; TRBD1 matches at 9 bases. The CDR3 spans 15 residues. V trimming: 3 bases; J trimming: 10 bases; junction bases outside the gene matches: 7. Germline CDR1 reads SGHTA; CDR2 reads FQGNSA. The CDR3 is CASSLPTGGRSPLHF. The CDR3 DNA reads TGTGCCAGCAGCTTGCCCACAGGGGGCCGGTCACCCCTCCACTTT.

This clone was seen once. The J gene is TRBJ2-5, the V gene TRBV7-3; 7 bases agree with TRBD1. The V gene end was trimmed by 5 bases and the J gene end by 2 bases; junction bases not matched to a gene: 8. The CDR3 loop spans 15 amino acids. In germline, CDR1 is SGHTA, CDR2 FQGTGA. CDR3 residues: CASSTGQVKQETQYF. The CDR3 region has the DNA TGTGCCAGCAGCACCGGACAGGTTAAACAAGAGACCCAGTACTTC.

The chain employs TRBV9 and TRBJ2-3, with 7 bases that match TRBD2. The V gene's germline CDR1 is SGDLS and CDR2 YYNGEE. This CDR3 comprises 15 residues. Germline trimming cut 4 bases from V and 1 base from J; bases unmatched to any gene: 6. CDR3 in DNA: TGTGCCAGCAGCACGACTAGCTCGGGCACAGATACGCAGTATTTT. It encodes CASSTTSSGTDTQYF.

The chain recombines TRBV20-1 with TRBJ1-2, with D possibly being TRBD1 (5 bases). The CDR3 totals 11 residues. The germline CDR1 and CDR2 sequences are DFQATT and SNEGSKA (reference sequence). CDR3 protein: CGPRGSYGYTF. As DNA, the CDR3 is TGCGGTCCTAGGGGCTCCTATGGCTACACCTTC.

The chain is built from TRBV28 and TRBJ2-1, with 7 positions matching TRBD2. V lost 5 bases, J lost 12 bases, and 19 bases stayed unmatched. The germline V gene has CDR1 MDHEN and CDR2 SYDVKM. This CDR3 spans 16 amino acids. The CDR3 coding sequence is TGTGCCAGCAGTGACTTCTTGGCTAGCGGCCAACGGGGGCAGTTCTTC. This encodes CASSDFLASGQRGQFF.

V is TRBV12-3 or TRBV12-4 and J is TRBJ2-5, with a weak D call TRBD2 (6 bases). This CDR3 contains 12 residues. V lost 6 bases, J lost 10 bases, and 15 bases lay in between. CDR3 sequence (DNA): TGTGCCAGCAGCTGGGACTTCCCCATCCAGTACTTC. This codes for CASSWDFPIQYF.

A single count supports this clone. V is TRBV27 and J is TRBJ1-2, with 11 nucleotides matching TRBD1. The CDR3 length is 15 residues. The V gene's germline CDR1 is MNHEY and CDR2 SMNVEV (reference sequence). The V and J ends lost 5 bases and 5 bases, in that order; junction bases with no gene match: 7. The CDR3 DNA sequence: TGTGCCAGCAGTCCTTCGGACAGGGGGCCTTATGGCTACACCTTC. It codes for CASSPSDRGPYGYTF.

The chain is built from TRBV5-1 and TRBJ2-7, with 9 bases matching TRBD1. Germline CDR1 SGHRS, CDR2 YFSETQ. The CDR3 totals 15 residues. The V gene end was trimmed by 3 bases and the J gene end by 5 bases; junction bases not matched to a gene: 9. CDR3 DNA sequence: TGCGCCAGCAGCTCACTACAGGGGGCGGGCGACGAGCAGTACTTC. It specifies CASSSLQGAGDEQYF.

This chain joins TRBV11-2 and TRBJ2-3; weak D call: TRBD2 (5 bases). CDR1 is SGHAT and CDR2 is FQNNGV in the germline V gene. Trimming removed 1 base from V and 6 bases from J, with 8 bases in between. The CDR3 is made up of 13 amino acids. Here the CDR3 reads CASSLGGKDTQYF. Here the CDR3 DNA reads TGTGCCAGCAGCTTAGGAGGGAAGGATACGCAGTATTTT.

This rearrangement joins TRBV5-1 to TRBJ2-7; TRBD1 matches 10 bases. In germline, CDR1 is SGHRS, CDR2 YFSETQ. V shed 3 bases and J 1 base; nucleotides not matched to a gene: 4. The CDR3 extends over 15 amino acids. CDR3 amino acids: CASSWDRGRSYEQYF. In DNA, the CDR3 is TGCGCCAGCAGCTGGGACAGGGGCCGATCCTACGAGCAGTACTTC. Looking up the rest from reference TRBV5-1 and TRBJ2-7 gives the full variable domain: KAGVTQTPRYLIKTRGQQVTLSCSPISGHRSVSWYQQTPGQGLQFLFEYFSETQRNKGNFPGRFSGRQFSNSRSEMNVSTLELGDSALYLCASSWDRGRSYEQYFGPGTRLTVT.

CDR3 DNA: TGTGCCAGCTTCTCCCCCGGGACAGGGAGGACCGGGGAGCTGTTTTTT. Translation gives CASFSPGTGRTGELFF. J is TRBJ2-2 and V is TRBV28; 9 nucleotides line up with TRBD1. The V and J ends lost 8 bases and 5 bases, in that order; junction bases with no gene match: 12. Germline CDR1 reads MDHEN; CDR2 reads SYDVKM. This CDR3 spans 16 amino acids.

V usage is TRBV29-1 and J usage is TRBJ1-2; 7 positions match TRBD1. Germline-derived CDR1 and CDR2 are SQVTM and ANQGSEA. Unmatched junction bases numbered 14, after V lost 6 bases and J lost 7 bases. The CDR3 is made up of 14 amino acids. The CDR3 protein is CSVGSTGNSGGYTF. CDR3 nucleotide sequence: TGCAGCGTCGGATCGACAGGGAATTCGGGTGGCTACACCTTC.

The CDR3 DNA reads TGTGCCAGCAGCTCGGCTAGCGGGACCTACGAGCAGTACTTC. This sequence encodes CASSSASGTYEQYF. The chain carries TRBV7-8 and TRBJ2-7; 9 positions agree with TRBD2. Germline loops: CDR1 SGHVS, CDR2 FQNEAQ. The CDR3 runs to 14 residues. With V trimmed by 4 bases and J by 2 bases, 3 bases remained unmatched.

The chain links TRBV28 to TRBJ2-6; D possibly corresponds to TRBD1 (5 bases). The CDR3 length is 13 residues. V was pared by 6 bases and J by 2 bases, with 5 bases between. The V gene's germline CDR1 is MDHEN and CDR2 SYDVKM. The CDR3 sequence: CASRGPGANVLTF. CDR3 bases: TGTGCCAGCAGGGGGCCTGGGGCCAACGTCCTGACTTTC.

V and J are TRBV7-3 and TRBJ1-1; perhaps TRBD1 as D (6 bases). The CDR3 contains 13 residues. Germline V lookup: CDR1 SGHTA, CDR2 FQGTGA. The V end lost 5 bases, the J end lost 4 bases, and 11 bases lay between the germline ends. CDR3 coding DNA: TGTGCCAGCAGCGTTCAGGGGAGCACTGAAGCTTTCTTT. This translates into CASSVQGSTEAFF.

This chain connects TRBV21-1 to TRBJ1-6. TRBV21-1 is tagged as a pseudogene. The CDR3 contains 14 residues. Written as DNA, the CDR3 is TGTGCCAGCAGAGGGGCGGGGGATAATTCACCCCTCCACTTT. Protein sequence: CASRGAGDNSPLHF.

V and J are TRBV7-2 and TRBJ1-3, with no clear D. Germline V CDR1 and CDR2: SGHTA, FQGNSA. There are 14 residues in the CDR3. V was trimmed by 5 bases and J by 7 bases, leaving 15 bases between them. In nucleotides, the CDR3 is TGTGCCAGCAGCCCTATGAGTTTGTCGAACACCATATATTTT. Protein sequence: CASSPMSLSNTIYF.

This clone was detected a few times. This chain connects TRBV9 to TRBJ1-1, with 7 positions matching TRBD1. V gave up 0 bases and J gave up 5 bases; unmatched junction bases: 4. The CDR3 loop spans 14 amino acids. Per germline, CDR1 SGDLS and CDR2 YYNGEE. Written as DNA, the CDR3 is TGTGCCAGCAGCGTAGAAGGGGGCCGTACTGAAGCTTTCTTT. Translation: CASSVEGGRTEAFF.